This T cell receptor beta chain was observed in a study of blood T cell repertoires in COVID-19. Study context: Acute and convalescent COVID-19 samples came from the United States, Italy and Spain. From T cells, B-cell-depleted T cells, or PBMCs came the material, which was cDNA or gDNA.

TCRdb keeps only in-frame clones here, not all; method: immunoSEQ multiplex PCR. Of 400,000 to 500,000 clones in the sample, about 88% were seen once. Deletions cut 0 bases from V and 2 bases from J, with 14 bases between. Germline V gives CDR1 SGHDN, CDR2 FVKESK. This CDR3 spans 16 amino acids. Participants were aged roughly 18 to 90 years from approximately 24 US areas. Clinical history as reported by participants underpinned cohort assignment. The rearrangement joins TRBV14 to TRBJ2-7; no clear D gene. The sequenced sample consisted of PBMCs or T cells enriched from blood (not recorded which). The sequence was collected from a woman aged 18-29 years who had been exposed to COVID-19. This chain's CDR3 is CASSQDTWQEAYEQYF. CDR3 bases: TGTGCCAGCAGCCAAGATACCTGGCAGGAAGCCTACGAGCAGTACTTC.